A single sample is the source of the 27 T cell receptor beta chains below, sequenced in a study of blood T cell repertoires in COVID-19. The data were produced by immunoSEQ multiplex PCR, yet TCRdb's version contains in-frame clones alone and is incomplete. Of a few hundred thousand clones in the sample, roughly 89% were seen once. Sequenced: peripheral blood. The receptors were sampled from a middle-aged woman who had recovered from COVID-19.

The count of this clone is one. The chain employs TRBV12-3 or TRBV12-4 and TRBJ1-4; the match to TRBD1 covers 8 bases. V trimming: 5 bases; J trimming: 15 bases; junction bases outside the gene matches: 8. There are 12 residues in the CDR3. CDR3 loop: CASSPQDRAVFF. The CDR3 DNA sequence: TGTGCCAGCAGTCCTCAGGACAGGGCAGTGTTTTTT.

V is TRBV5-1 and J is TRBJ1-2, with D possibly TRBD1 on 5 matching bases. The germline V gene encodes CDR1 SGHRS and CDR2 YFSETQ. This CDR3 comprises 14 residues. The ends were cut back, 0 bases at V and 8 bases at J, with 14 bases in the middle. For the CDR3, the DNA is TGCGCCAGCAGCTTGGGGCGCTCAGGGTACGGCTACACCTTC. This encodes CASSLGRSGYGYTF.

The chain recombines TRBV2 with TRBJ1-1; D is possibly TRBD1 (6 bases). Trimming left V 1 base short and J 5 bases short, with 11 bases between. The CDR3 covers 14 residues. Germline loops: CDR1 SNHLY, CDR2 FYNNEI. The CDR3 sequence is CASSEGGPGTEAFF. DNA of the CDR3: TGTGCCAGCAGTGAAGGGGGGCCGGGAACTGAAGCTTTCTTT. Full variable domain (outside the CDR3, taken from reference TRBV2 and TRBJ1-1): EPEVTQTPSHQVTQMGQEVILRCVPISNHLYFYWYRQILGQKVEFLVSFYNNEISEKSEIFDDQFSVERPDGSNFTLKIRSTKLEDSAMYFCASSEGGPGTEAFFGQGTRLTVV.

This rearrangement joins TRBV19 to TRBJ2-5; 8 bases are a match to TRBD2. CDR1 LNHDA and CDR2 SQIVND come from the germline V gene (reference sequence). CDR3 size: 14 residues. V shed 7 bases, J shed 3 bases, and the junction held 7 bases outside the gene matches. DNA of the CDR3: TGTGCCAGTATGAAATACGGGAGGGAAGAGACCCAGTACTTC. This codes for CASMKYGREETQYF.

This chain connects TRBV19 to TRBJ2-7; 11 nucleotides line up with TRBD2. This CDR3 has 12 amino acids. Losses at the gene ends were 6 bases for V and 7 bases for J; bases not matched to a gene: 2. CDR1 LNHDA and CDR2 SQIVND come from the germline V gene (reference sequence). CDR3 region: CASSWTSGEQYF. In DNA form, the CDR3 reads TGTGCCAGTAGCTGGACTAGCGGGGAGCAGTACTTC. Combining the CDR3 with reference TRBV19 and TRBJ2-7 gives the whole variable domain DGGITQSPKYLFRKEGQNVTLSCEQNLNHDAMYWYRQDPGQGLRLIYYSQIVNDFQKGDIAEGYSVSREKKESFPLTVTSAQKNPTAFYLCASSWTSGEQYFGPGTRLTVT.

This chain connects TRBV19 to TRBJ1-2, with D unresolved. This CDR3 is 12 amino acids long. Per germline, CDR1 LNHDA and CDR2 SQIVND (reference sequence). V was shortened by 6 bases and J by 6 bases, with 11 bases between the two germline ends. CDR3 nucleotides: TGTGCCAGTAGCCCCGGCGGGGATGGCTACACCTTC. Translation gives CASSPGGDGYTF.

This sequence joins TRBV27 and TRBJ1-2, with D tentatively TRBD1 (6 bases). There are 15 residues in the CDR3. Trimming removed 4 bases from V and 4 bases from J, with 16 bases in between. CDR1 is MNHEY, CDR2 SMNVEV, per germline (reference sequence). The CDR3, as DNA: TGTGCCAGCAGTTACGACAGGTCCAGCCTCTATGGCTACACCTTC. Translated, it gives CASSYDRSSLYGYTF.

The V and J genes are TRBV3-1 (or the pseudogene TRBV3-2) and TRBJ2-1; 11 bases align to TRBD2. Germline V gives CDR1 LGHDT, CDR2 YNNKEL (reference sequence). CDR3 size: 16 residues. With 0 bases clipped from V and 6 bases from J, the junction kept 4 bases outside the gene matches. DNA of the CDR3: TGTGCCAGCAGCCAAGAACGACTAGCGGGGCCCAATGAGCAGTTCTTC. It translates to CASSQERLAGPNEQFF.

On this clone: The final CDR3 position lacks the conserved phenylalanine or tryptophan, pointing to a likely read error. Because the CDR3's place on the DNA is in doubt, the DNA is left out and the CDR3 is given as listed by TCRdb. The rearrangement joins TRBV13 to TRBJ2-7; the table calls TRBD2, which could not be checked here. The CDR3 contains 12 residues when both ends are counted. CDR1 PRHDT and CDR2 FYEKMQ come from the germline V gene (reference sequence). This CDR3 reads CASSSGLAGKKI.

V gene TRBV7-9 combines with J gene TRBJ2-5, with 8 nucleotides matching TRBD1. The CDR3 is 13 amino acids. After removal of 2 bases from V and 5 bases from J, the junction contained 1 base not matched to a gene. Germline V gives CDR1 SEHNR, CDR2 FQNEAQ (reference sequence). In nucleotides, the CDR3 is TGTGCCAGCAGCTTACAGGGGGCTGAGACCCAGTACTTC. Its translation: CASSLQGAETQYF.

V is TRBV18 and J is TRBJ2-1; 11 bases fit TRBD2. Trimming took 5 bases from V and 1 from J; bases not matched to a gene: 1. Germline CDR1 and CDR2: KGHSH and LQKENI. The length of the CDR3 is 15 residues. The chain's CDR3 is CASSGTSGSYNEQFF. CDR3 nucleotide sequence: TGTGCCAGCTCAGGGACTAGCGGATCCTACAATGAGCAGTTCTTC.

V usage is TRBV19 and J usage is TRBJ1-2; TRBD1 aligns across 10 bases. Trimming removed 5 bases from V and 6 bases from J; junction bases left unmatched: 3. This CDR3 spans 13 amino acids. Germline V gives CDR1 LNHDA, CDR2 SQIVND (reference sequence). The CDR3 protein is CASSYGTGDGYTF. CDR3 DNA sequence: TGTGCCAGTAGTTACGGGACAGGGGATGGCTACACCTTC.

The chain carries TRBV19 and TRBJ1-5; 9 bases are a match to TRBD1. The CDR3 contains 14 residues. Germline V gene sequence: CDR1 LNHDA, CDR2 SQIVND (reference sequence). V shed 9 bases, J shed 2 bases, and the junction held 5 bases outside the gene matches. This CDR3 reads CASRDRDRNQPQHF. CDR3 DNA sequence: TGTGCCAGCAGGGACAGGGATCGCAATCAGCCCCAGCATTTT.

The chain has TRBV2 and TRBJ2-2; D ambiguous. CDR1 SNHLY and CDR2 FYNNEI come from the germline V gene. Deletions cut 6 bases from V and 2 bases from J, with 16 bases between. The CDR3 runs to 16 residues. The CDR3: CASSPQKQINTGELFF. The CDR3 nucleotides are TGTGCCAGCAGCCCACAGAAGCAAATAAACACCGGGGAGCTGTTTTTT. The complete variable domain, with remaining parts taken from reference TRBV2 and TRBJ2-2, reads EPEVTQTPSHQVTQMGQEVILRCVPISNHLYFYWYRQILGQKVEFLVSFYNNEISEKSEIFDDQFSVERPDGSNFTLKIRSTKLEDSAMYFCASSPQKQINTGELFFGEGSRLTVL.

A word on this clone: Other DNA sequences of this sample code for an identical CDR3. V usage is TRBV28 and J usage is TRBJ1-4; D unresolved. The CDR3 sequence is 13 residues long. V shed 7 bases and J shed 0 bases, with 6 bases lying between them. Germline CDR1 MDHEN, CDR2 SYDVKM. CDR3 nucleotides: TGTGCCAGCACTACAGCAACTAATGAAAAACTGTTTTTT. This gives the protein CASTTATNEKLFF.

The rearrangement links TRBV7-2 to TRBJ1-1; 10 bases map to TRBD1. CDR3 size: 14 residues. Germline V lookup: CDR1 SGHTA, CDR2 FQGNSA. Germline trimming cut 3 bases from V and 4 bases from J; bases unmatched to any gene: 2. This chain's CDR3 is CASSLTGGATEAFF. In DNA, the CDR3 is TGTGCCAGCAGCTTGACAGGGGGCGCCACTGAAGCTTTCTTT.

The J gene is TRBJ2-3, the V gene TRBV9; D uncertain. V was clipped by 1 base and J by 5 bases, with 5 bases between them. CDR1 SGDLS and CDR2 YYNGEE come from the germline V gene. The CDR3 is 12 residues long. The CDR3 region has the DNA TGTGCCAGCAGCGTACGAGGAGATACGCAGTATTTT. It specifies CASSVRGDTQYF.

This sequence joins TRBV6-5 and TRBJ2-7, with 8 bases that match TRBD1. Germline V gene sequence: CDR1 MNHEY, CDR2 SVGAGI. The CDR3 is made up of 15 amino acids. V shed 6 bases and J 6 bases; nucleotides not matched to a gene: 13. The DNA for the CDR3 is TGTGCCAGCAGAGGGGTGGGGACAGGCCTTTCCGAGCAGTACTTC. It codes for CASRGVGTGLSEQYF.

The chain has TRBV6-5 and TRBJ1-2; 7 bases align to TRBD1. Looked up from germline, CDR1 is MNHEY and CDR2 is SVGAGI. The V and J ends lost 8 bases and 8 bases, in that order; junction bases with no gene match: 11. This CDR3 contains 13 residues. This CDR3 reads CASLGGGFGGYTF. The CDR3 DNA reads TGTGCCAGCTTAGGAGGGGGCTTCGGGGGCTACACCTTC.

The rearrangement links TRBV27 to TRBJ1-2; 8 nucleotides line up with TRBD1. The germline V gene has CDR1 MNHEY and CDR2 SMNVEV (reference sequence). The CDR3 contains 15 residues. With V trimmed by 2 bases and J by 5 bases, 7 bases remained unmatched. CDR3 amino acids: CASSLGTGTGYGYTF. CDR3 coding DNA: TGTGCCAGCAGTTTAGGGACAGGTACAGGTTATGGCTACACCTTC.

V is TRBV19 and J is TRBJ2-1; D perhaps matches TRBD1 (5 bases). The CDR3 length is 13 residues. Looked up from germline, CDR1 is LNHDA and CDR2 is SQIVND (reference sequence). V lost 5 bases and J 10 bases, leaving 15 bases between the germline ends. CDR3 residues: CASSYLQGIEQFF. In nucleotides, the CDR3 is TGTGCCAGTAGTTATCTGCAGGGTATCGAGCAGTTCTTC.

The V call is TRBV23-1, the J call TRBJ2-7; D gene unclear. TRBV23-1 is noted as an ORF with a role that remains uncertain. CDR3 length: 13 residues. V lost 11 bases and J lost 3, with 17 bases in between. The CDR3 DNA is TGCGCCGCCCTCCGGGTCATTAACTACGAGCAGTACGTC. Residues: CAALRVINYEQYV.

This CDR3 is CASSERGNSPLHF. Here the CDR3 DNA reads TGTGCCAGCAGCGAGAGGGGGAATTCACCCCTCCACTTT. V gene TRBV9 combines with J gene TRBJ1-6, with D tentatively TRBD1 (6 bases). The length of the CDR3 is 13 residues. V lost 3 bases, J lost 7 bases, and 8 bases lay in between. Germline V lookup: CDR1 SGDLS, CDR2 YYNGEE. Full variable domain (remainder filled in from reference TRBV9 and TRBJ1-6): DSGVTQTPKHLITATGQRVTLRCSPRSGDLSVYWYQQSLDQGLQFLIQYYNGEERAKGNILERFSAQQFPDLHSELNLSSLELGDSALYFCASSERGNSPLHFGNGTRLTVT.

The chain uses TRBV28 and TRBJ1-4; TRBD1 agrees at 9 bases. The germline V gene encodes CDR1 MDHEN and CDR2 SYDVKM. This CDR3 region has 16 residues. The J segment lost 8 bases and the V segment lost 6 bases, leaving 13 bases of the junction unmatched. In nucleotides, the CDR3 is TGTGCCAGCAGCCGCCTACCGGGACAGGGCTGGGAAAAACTGTTTTTT. Translation: CASSRLPGQGWEKLFF.

The count of this clone is one. V is TRBV2 and J is TRBJ1-2; 8 bases line up with TRBD1. J gave up 7 bases and V 4 bases, and 8 bases lay outside the gene matches. There are 14 residues in the CDR3. Germline CDR1 and CDR2: SNHLY and FYNNEI. This CDR3 reads CASSGDRTSAGYTF. The DNA of the CDR3 is TGTGCCAGCAGTGGGGACAGGACCTCAGCTGGCTACACCTTC. The variable domain in full, completed from reference TRBV2 and TRBJ1-2, reads EPEVTQTPSHQVTQMGQEVILRCVPISNHLYFYWYRQILGQKVEFLVSFYNNEISEKSEIFDDQFSVERPDGSNFTLKIRSTKLEDSAMYFCASSGDRTSAGYTFGSGTRLTVV.

This chain joins TRBV19 and TRBJ1-2; possible D gene TRBD1, 6 bases. V shed 7 bases and J shed 0 bases, with 15 bases lying between them. Germline V CDR1 and CDR2: LNHDA, SQIVND (reference sequence). The CDR3 spans 15 residues. The CDR3 loop is CASNPTGAPNYGYTF. The CDR3 DNA follows: TGTGCCAGTAATCCGACAGGAGCCCCTAACTATGGCTACACCTTC.

The DNA of the CDR3 is TGCGCCAGCAGCTTGGTGGCTAGCGGTAGCACAGATACGCAGTATTTT. Its translation: CASSLVASGSTDTQYF. V usage is TRBV5-1 and J usage is TRBJ2-3; 7 nucleotides agree with TRBD2. Germline assignment: CDR1 SGHRS and CDR2 YFSETQ. Trimming took 0 bases from V and 0 from J; bases not matched to a gene: 4. This CDR3 is built from 16 residues.